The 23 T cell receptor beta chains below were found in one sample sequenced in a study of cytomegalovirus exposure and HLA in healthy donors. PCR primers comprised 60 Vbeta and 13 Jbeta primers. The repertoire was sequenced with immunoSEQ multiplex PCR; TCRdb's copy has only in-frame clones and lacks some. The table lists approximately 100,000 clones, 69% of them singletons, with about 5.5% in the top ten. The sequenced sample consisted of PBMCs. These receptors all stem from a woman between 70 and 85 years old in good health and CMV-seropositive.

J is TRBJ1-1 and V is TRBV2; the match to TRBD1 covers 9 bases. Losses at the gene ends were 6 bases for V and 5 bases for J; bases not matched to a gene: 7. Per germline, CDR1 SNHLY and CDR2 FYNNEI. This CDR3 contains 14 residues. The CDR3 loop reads CASRGDRGGTEAFF. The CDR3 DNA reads TGTGCCAGCAGGGGTGACAGGGGGGGGACTGAAGCTTTCTTT.

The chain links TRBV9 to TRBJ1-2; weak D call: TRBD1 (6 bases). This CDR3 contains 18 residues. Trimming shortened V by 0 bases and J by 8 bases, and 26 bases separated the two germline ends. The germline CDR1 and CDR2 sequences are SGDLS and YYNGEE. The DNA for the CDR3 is TGTGCCAGCAGCGTAGCCTCCCAAGGTCCTCAGGGGTTCTGGGGCTACACCTTC. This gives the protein CASSVASQGPQGFWGYTF.

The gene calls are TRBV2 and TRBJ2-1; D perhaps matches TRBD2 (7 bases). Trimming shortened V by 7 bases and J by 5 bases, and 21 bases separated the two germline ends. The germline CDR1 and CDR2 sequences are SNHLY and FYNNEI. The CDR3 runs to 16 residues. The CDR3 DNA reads TGTGCCAGCACGGGGGGCTGGTTACCATACAACAATGAGCAGTTCTTC. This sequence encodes CASTGGWLPYNNEQFF.

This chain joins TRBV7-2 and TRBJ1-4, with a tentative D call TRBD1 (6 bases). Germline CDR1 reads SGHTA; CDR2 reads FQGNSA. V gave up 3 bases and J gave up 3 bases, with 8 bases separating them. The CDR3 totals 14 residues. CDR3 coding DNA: TGTGCCAGCAGCTTCGGACAGCCTAATGAAAAACTGTTTTTT. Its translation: CASSFGQPNEKLFF.

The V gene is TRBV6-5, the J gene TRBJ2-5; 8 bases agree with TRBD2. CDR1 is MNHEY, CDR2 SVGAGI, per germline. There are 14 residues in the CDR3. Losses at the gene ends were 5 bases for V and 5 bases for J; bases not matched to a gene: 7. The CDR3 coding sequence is TGTGCCAGCAGTCACCGGGGGGGCCATGAGACCCAGTACTTC. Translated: CASSHRGGHETQYF.

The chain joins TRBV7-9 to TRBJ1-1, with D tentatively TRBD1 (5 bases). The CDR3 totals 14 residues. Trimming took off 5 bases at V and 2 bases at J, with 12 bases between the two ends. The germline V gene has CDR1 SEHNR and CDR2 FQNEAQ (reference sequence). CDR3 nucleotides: TGTGCCAGCAGCCCCCAGCAGGGCAACACTGAAGCTTTCTTT. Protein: CASSPQQGNTEAFF. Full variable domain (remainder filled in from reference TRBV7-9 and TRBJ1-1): DTGVSQNPRHKITKRGQNVTFRCDPISEHNRLYWYRQTLGQGPEFLTYFQNEAQLEKSRLLSDRFSAERPKGSFSTLEIQRTEQGDSAMYLCASSPQQGNTEAFFGQGTRLTVV.

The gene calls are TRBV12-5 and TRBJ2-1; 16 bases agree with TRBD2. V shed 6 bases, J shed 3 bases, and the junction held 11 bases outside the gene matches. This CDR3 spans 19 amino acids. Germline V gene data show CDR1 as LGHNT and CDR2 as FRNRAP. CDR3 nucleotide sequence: TGTGCTAGTGGACTTTCTCCCGGGACTAGCGGGGGGGTCTACAATGAGCAGTTCTTC. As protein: CASGLSPGTSGGVYNEQFF.

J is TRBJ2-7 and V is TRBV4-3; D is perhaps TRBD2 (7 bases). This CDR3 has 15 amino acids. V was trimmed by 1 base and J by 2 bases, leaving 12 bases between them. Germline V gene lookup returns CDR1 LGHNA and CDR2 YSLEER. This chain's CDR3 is CASSQVKGGAYEQYF. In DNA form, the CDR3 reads TGCGCCAGCAGCCAAGTGAAAGGGGGGGCCTACGAGCAGTACTTC.

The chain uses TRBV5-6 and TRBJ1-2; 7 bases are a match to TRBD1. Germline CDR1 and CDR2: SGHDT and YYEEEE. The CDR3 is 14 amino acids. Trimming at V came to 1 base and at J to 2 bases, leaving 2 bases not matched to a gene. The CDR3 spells CASSLSGQNYGYTF. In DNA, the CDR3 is TGTGCCAGCAGCTTGTCGGGACAGAACTATGGCTACACCTTC. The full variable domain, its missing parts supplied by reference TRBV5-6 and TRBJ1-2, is DAGVTQSPTHLIKTRGQQVTLRCSPKSGHDTVSWYQQALGQGPQFIFQYYEEEERQRGNFPDRFSGHQFPNYSSELNVNALLLGDSALYLCASSLSGQNYGYTFGSGTRLTVV.

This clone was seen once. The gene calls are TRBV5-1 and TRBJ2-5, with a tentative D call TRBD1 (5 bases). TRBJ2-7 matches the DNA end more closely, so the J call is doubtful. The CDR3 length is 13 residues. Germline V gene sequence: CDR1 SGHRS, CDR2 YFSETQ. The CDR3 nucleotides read TGCGCCAGCAGCTTGGGACAGATAAACGAGCAGTACTTC. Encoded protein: CASSLGQINEQYF.

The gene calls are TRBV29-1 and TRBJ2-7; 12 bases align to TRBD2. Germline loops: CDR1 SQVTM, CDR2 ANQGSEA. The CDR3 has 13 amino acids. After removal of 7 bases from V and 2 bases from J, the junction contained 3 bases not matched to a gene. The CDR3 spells CSAGLAGPYEQYF. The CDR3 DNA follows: TGCAGCGCTGGACTAGCGGGGCCCTACGAGCAGTACTTC.

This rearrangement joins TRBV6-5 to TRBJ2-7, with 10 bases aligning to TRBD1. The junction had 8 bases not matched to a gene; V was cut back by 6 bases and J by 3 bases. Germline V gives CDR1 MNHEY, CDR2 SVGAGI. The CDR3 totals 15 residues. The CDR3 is CASSPRQGAGYEQYF. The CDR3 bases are TGTGCCAGCAGCCCGAGACAGGGGGCGGGCTACGAGCAGTACTTC.

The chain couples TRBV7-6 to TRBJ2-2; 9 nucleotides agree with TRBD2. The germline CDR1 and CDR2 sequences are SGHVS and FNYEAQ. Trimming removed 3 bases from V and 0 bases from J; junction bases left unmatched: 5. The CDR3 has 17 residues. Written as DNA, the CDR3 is TGTGCCAGCAGCTTGAGTAGCGGGGGACCGAACACCGGGGAGCTGTTTTTT. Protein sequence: CASSLSSGGPNTGELFF.

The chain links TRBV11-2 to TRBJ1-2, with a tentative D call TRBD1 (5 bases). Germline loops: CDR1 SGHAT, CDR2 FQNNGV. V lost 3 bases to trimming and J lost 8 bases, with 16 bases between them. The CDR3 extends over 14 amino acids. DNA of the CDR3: TGTGCCAGCAGCTTCGATCTGCAGGGAACCGGCTACACCTTC. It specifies CASSFDLQGTGYTF.

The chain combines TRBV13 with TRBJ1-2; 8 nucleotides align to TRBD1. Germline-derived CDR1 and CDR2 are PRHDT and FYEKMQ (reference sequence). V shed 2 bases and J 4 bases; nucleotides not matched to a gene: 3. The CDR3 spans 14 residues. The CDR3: CASSLTGTGYGYTF. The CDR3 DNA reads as TGTGCCAGCAGCTTAACCGGGACAGGCTATGGCTACACCTTC.

The DNA for the CDR3 is TGTGCCTACTCTGAGGGAAACTCTGGAAACACCATATATTTT. As protein: CAYSEGNSGNTIYF. The chain couples TRBV30 to TRBJ1-3, with unresolved D. Germline CDR1 reads GTSNPN; CDR2 reads SVGIG (reference sequence). There are 14 residues in the CDR3. Trimming stripped 7 bases from V and 0 bases from J, with 13 bases between.

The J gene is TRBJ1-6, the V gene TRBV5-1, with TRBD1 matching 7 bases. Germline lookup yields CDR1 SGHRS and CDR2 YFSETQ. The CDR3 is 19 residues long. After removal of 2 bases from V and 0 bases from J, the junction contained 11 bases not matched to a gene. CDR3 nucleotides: TGCGCCAGCAGCTTCATGTACCAGGGGGTCAGCTCCTATAATTCACCCCTCCACTTT. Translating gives CASSFMYQGVSSYNSPLHF.

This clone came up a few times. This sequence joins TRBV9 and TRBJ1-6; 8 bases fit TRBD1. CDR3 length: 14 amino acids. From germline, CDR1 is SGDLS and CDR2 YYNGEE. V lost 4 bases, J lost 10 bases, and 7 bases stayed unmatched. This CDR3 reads CASSPTGGGSPLHF. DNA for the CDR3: TGTGCCAGCAGCCCTACAGGGGGAGGATCACCCCTCCACTTT.

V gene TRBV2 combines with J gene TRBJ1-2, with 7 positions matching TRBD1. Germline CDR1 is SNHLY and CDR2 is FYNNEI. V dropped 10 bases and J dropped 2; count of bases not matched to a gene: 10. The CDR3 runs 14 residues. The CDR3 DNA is TGTGCCAATTCACCCGGGGACAGCAACTATGGCTACACCTTC. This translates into CANSPGDSNYGYTF.

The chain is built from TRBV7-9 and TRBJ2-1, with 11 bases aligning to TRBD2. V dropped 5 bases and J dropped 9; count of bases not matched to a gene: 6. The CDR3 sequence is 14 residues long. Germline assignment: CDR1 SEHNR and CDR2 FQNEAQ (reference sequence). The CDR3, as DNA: TGTGCCAGCAGCCTTGGCGGGACTAGCGGTGAGCAGTTCTTC. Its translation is CASSLGGTSGEQFF.

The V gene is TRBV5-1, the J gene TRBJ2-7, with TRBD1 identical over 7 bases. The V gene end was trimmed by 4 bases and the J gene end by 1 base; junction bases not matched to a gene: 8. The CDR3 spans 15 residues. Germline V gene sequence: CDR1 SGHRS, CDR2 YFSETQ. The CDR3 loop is CASSSRDSGSYEQYF. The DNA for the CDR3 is TGCGCCAGCAGCAGCCGGGACAGTGGGTCCTACGAGCAGTACTTC.

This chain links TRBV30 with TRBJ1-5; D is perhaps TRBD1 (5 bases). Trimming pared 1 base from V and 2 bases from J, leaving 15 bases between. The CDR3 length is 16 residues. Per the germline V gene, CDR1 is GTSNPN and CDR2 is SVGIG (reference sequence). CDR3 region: CAWSAPPVGRNQPQHF. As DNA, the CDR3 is TGTGCCTGGAGTGCCCCCCCGGTGGGGCGCAATCAGCCCCAGCATTTT.

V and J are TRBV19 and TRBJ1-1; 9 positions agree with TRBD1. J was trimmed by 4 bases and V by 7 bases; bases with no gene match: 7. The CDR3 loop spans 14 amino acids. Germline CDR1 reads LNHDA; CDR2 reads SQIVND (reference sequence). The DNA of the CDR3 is TGTGCCAGTACCCCACAGGGGGCTGGCACTGAAGCTTTCTTT. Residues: CASTPQGAGTEAFF.